These T cell receptor beta chains were read from a single sample in a study of cytomegalovirus exposure and HLA in healthy donors. Method: immunoSEQ multiplex PCR; TCRdb's copy keeps in-frame clones and lacks some. The sample yields roughly 50,000 clones, roughly nine tenths seen once. Sequences were obtained from PBMCs. These receptor sequences come from a man between 18 and 35 years old in good health and CMV-seronegative. The CDR3 runs from the conserved cysteine through the conserved F or W. Fields, in order: CDR3 DNA, CDR3 protein, J gene, D gene, clone size, V gene. A D gene is named only where the DNA matches it firmly. Size values are once, few and many counts, or a class for expanded clones, and some rows have none.

TGCGCCAGCAGCCTCCGGTGGCAGGGGGCCCACCGCTCCTACAATGAGCAGTTCTTC,CASSLRWQGAHRSYNEQFF,TRBJ2-1,TRBD1,.,TRBV5-1
TGTGCCAGTAGTTCTAGGACACTAAACTACGAGCAGTACTTC,CASSSRTLNYEQYF,TRBJ2-7,.,.,TRBV19
TGTGCCAGCAGCTTAGTTCCGGCGGGAGGGCTTTACGAGCAGTACTTC,CASSLVPAGGLYEQYF,TRBJ2-7,TRBD2,once,TRBV7-2
TGTGCCAGCAGCCCTCTCGAAGCGGGAGCGGGAGATACGCAGTATTTT,CASSPLEAGAGDTQYF,TRBJ2-3,TRBD2,.,TRBV9
TGTGCCAGCAAGCTAGCGGGAGTGAAAAATGAGCAGTTCTTC,CASKLAGVKNEQFF,TRBJ2-1,TRBD2,.,TRBV25-1
TGTGCCAGTAGTATAGATCTATCCTCTACCTACGAGCAGTACTTC,CASSIDLSSTYEQYF,TRBJ2-7,.,few,TRBV19
TGTGCCATCAGTGACCCCCAGGGGATGGCTCCACAAGAGACCCAGTACTTC,CAISDPQGMAPQETQYF,TRBJ2-5,.,.,TRBV10-3
TGCGCCAGCAGCAACGGACAGGGAATCTCTAATGAAAAACTGTTTTTT,CASSNGQGISNEKLFF,TRBJ1-4,TRBD1,.,TRBV5-1
TGTGCCAGCAGCCAAGGCGAGATCCGGGAGACCCAGTACTTC,CASSQGEIRETQYF,TRBJ2-5,.,.,TRBV4-2
TGTGCCAGCAGGACAGTTGGGGGCAATCAGCCCCAGCATTTT,CASRTVGGNQPQHF,TRBJ1-5,.,once,TRBV6-1
TGTGCCAGCAGCCCTGACTTCCTAAGCGCCGGGGAGCTGTTTTTT,CASSPDFLSAGELFF,TRBJ2-2,.,.,TRBV6-6
TGTGCCAGCAGCCCGACGACAGGATACACAGATACGCAGTATTTT,CASSPTTGYTDTQYF,TRBJ2-3,.,.,TRBV7-2
TGTGCCAGCAGTGGCTTGCCAGGGCGTAGCGAGCAGTACTTC,CASSGLPGRSEQYF,TRBJ2-7,.,.,TRBV25-1
TGTGCCAGCAGCTTGGTGTCTTCCTATGGCTACACCTTC,CASSLVSSYGYTF,TRBJ1-2,.,.,TRBV5-4
TGTGCCAGCAGTGAATGGCGGGCAGGGGGCGACTATGGCTACACCTTC,CASSEWRAGGDYGYTF,TRBJ1-2,TRBD1,.,TRBV25-1
TGTGCCAGCAGCGTAGGGGCTAGCGGGAGGGGCTACAATGAGCAGTTCTTC,CASSVGASGRGYNEQFF,TRBJ2-1,TRBD2,.,TRBV9
TGTGCCATCAGCTACGGGGCGGGAAGCACAGATACGCAGTATTTT,CAISYGAGSTDTQYF,TRBJ2-3,.,.,TRBV10-3
TGTGCCAGCAGCCTGTGGTCCAGCTCTGGGGCCAACGTCCTGACTTTC,CASSLWSSSGANVLTF,TRBJ2-6,.,.,TRBV5-5
TGTGCCAGCAGTTTATCGGGGTCCGGGGAGCTGTTTTTT,CASSLSGSGELFF,TRBJ2-2,.,.,TRBV28
TGTGCCACACAGGGTCTTGGCTACACCTTC,CATQGLGYTF,TRBJ1-2,.,few,TRBV6-6
TGTGCCAGCAGCCCCCCGGGGATCGCCTACGAGCAGTACTTC,CASSPPGIAYEQYF,TRBJ2-7,.,.,TRBV9
TGTGCCAGCAGCTTAGTTTACCTCGCAGGGGGGAACTATGGCTACACCTTC,CASSLVYLAGGNYGYTF,TRBJ1-2,TRBD1,.,TRBV7-8
TGTGCCAGCAGTTTCGGACAGGCAGATACGCAGTATTTT,CASSFGQADTQYF,TRBJ2-3,TRBD1,.,TRBV27
TGTGCCAGTACACCCGAAGGACAGGGCTTCTCTGGGGCCAACGTCCTGACTTTC,CASTPEGQGFSGANVLTF,TRBJ2-6,TRBD1,.,TRBV19
TGTGCCAGCAGCGATAGTGAACTAGCGGGATTAGAAACCGGGGAGCTGTTTTTT,CASSDSELAGLETGELFF,TRBJ2-2,TRBD2,.,TRBV9
TGTGCCAGCAGGTCAGGCCTTAGCAATCAGCCCCAGCATTTT,CASRSGLSNQPQHF,TRBJ1-5,.,.,TRBV27
TGTGCCAGCAGCCAAGGGACCGGGAGGGGCAATGAGCAGTTCTTC,CASSQGTGRGNEQFF,TRBJ2-1,TRBD2,.,TRBV13
TGTGCCAGCAGCTTAACACGCTCCTACAATGAGCAGTTCTTC,CASSLTRSYNEQFF,TRBJ2-1,.,few,TRBV5-5
TGTGCCAGCAGTTATTACCCGGGTCTGAACACTGAAGCTTTCTTT,CASSYYPGLNTEAFF,TRBJ1-1,.,.,TRBV6-5
TGTGCCAGAAAGAGGCGTCAGCCCCAGCATTTT,CARKRRQPQHF,TRBJ1-5,.,.,TRBV27
TGTGCCAGCAGCTTAACGGGGGGAGGTACAGATACGCAGTATTTT,CASSLTGGGTDTQYF,TRBJ2-3,.,.,TRBV7-3
TGCAGCGTCCGGGTCGTCCACAATGAGCAGTTCTTC,CSVRVVHNEQFF,TRBJ2-1,.,.,TRBV29-1
TGCGCCAGCAGTAAACAGCACCCTAATGAAAAACTGTTTTTT,CASSKQHPNEKLFF,TRBJ1-4,.,.,TRBV5-1
TGTGCCAGCAGGGATGGACAGGGGGTGCAGAACACCGGGGAGCTGTTTTTT,CASRDGQGVQNTGELFF,TRBJ2-2,TRBD1,.,TRBV6-4
TGCGCCAGCAGCCCCAGACAGGGGGTTAATGAAAAACTGTTTTTT,CASSPRQGVNEKLFF,TRBJ1-4,TRBD1,.,TRBV5-1
TGTGCCAGCAGCTTAGCGGGGCTCGCTGCCGGGGAGCTGTTTTTT,CASSLAGLAAGELFF,TRBJ2-2,.,few,TRBV7-9
TGTGCCAGCTCATCAGGGGTAGGGATTATGAATCAGCCCCAGCATTTT,CASSSGVGIMNQPQHF,TRBJ1-5,.,.,TRBV18
TGCGCCAGCAGCCAAGGTAGCGGGACTCACAATGAGCAGTTCTTC,CASSQGSGTHNEQFF,TRBJ2-1,TRBD2,.,TRBV4-3
TGTGCCAGCAGCGTAGGATGGGGAGTGAACACCGGGGAGCTGTTTTTT,CASSVGWGVNTGELFF,TRBJ2-2,.,.,TRBV9
TGTGCCAGTAGTAATGGATGGGTTGTCAGGGCAGGGGTGAACTATGGCTACACCTTC,CASSNGWVVRAGVNYGYTF,TRBJ1-2,.,.,TRBV19
TGTGCCAGCAGGGCCGACGGGTCCTACGAGCAGTACTTC,CASRADGSYEQYF,TRBJ2-7,.,.,TRBV2
TGTGCCAGCAGCAAAGGCCCGGACAGACCGAACACTGAAGCTTTCTTT,CASSKGPDRPNTEAFF,TRBJ1-1,.,.,TRBV7-9
TGTGCCTGGAGTGGGTCGGAGGGCTGGGAGACCCAGTACTTC,CAWSGSEGWETQYF,TRBJ2-5,.,.,TRBV30
TGTGCCAGCAGTGTGCCTAGCGGCATGACAGATACGCAGTATTTT,CASSVPSGMTDTQYF,TRBJ2-3,TRBD2,.,TRBV2
TGTGCCAGCAGCTTGCCGGAGTACCAAGAGACCCAGTACTTC,CASSLPEYQETQYF,TRBJ2-5,.,.,TRBV7-3
TGTGCCAGCAGCCCCAAACAGACAGGGGGCTACGAGCAGTACTTC,CASSPKQTGGYEQYF,TRBJ2-7,TRBD1,.,TRBV7-2
TGTGCCAGCAGCGTAGAGGGGGAAAGCTCTGGAAACACCATATATTTT,CASSVEGESSGNTIYF,TRBJ1-3,.,once,TRBV9